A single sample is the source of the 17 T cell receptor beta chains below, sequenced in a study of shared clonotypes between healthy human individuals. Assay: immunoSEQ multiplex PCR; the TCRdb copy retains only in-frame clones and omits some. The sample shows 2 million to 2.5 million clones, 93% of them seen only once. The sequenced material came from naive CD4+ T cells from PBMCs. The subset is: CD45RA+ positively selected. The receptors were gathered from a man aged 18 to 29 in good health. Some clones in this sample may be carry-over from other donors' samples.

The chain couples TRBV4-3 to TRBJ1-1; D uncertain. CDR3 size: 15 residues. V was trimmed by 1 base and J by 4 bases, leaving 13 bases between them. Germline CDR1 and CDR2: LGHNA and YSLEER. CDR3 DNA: TGCGCCAGCAGCCAAGGGTGGACGGGGAGCACTGAAGCTTTCTTT. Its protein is CASSQGWTGSTEAFF.

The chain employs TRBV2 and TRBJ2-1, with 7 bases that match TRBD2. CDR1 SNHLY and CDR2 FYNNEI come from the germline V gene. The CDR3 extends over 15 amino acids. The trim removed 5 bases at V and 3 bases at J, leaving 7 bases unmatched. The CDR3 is CASSSGLAVYNEQFF. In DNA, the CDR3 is TGTGCCAGCAGTAGCGGGCTAGCGGTCTACAATGAGCAGTTCTTC.

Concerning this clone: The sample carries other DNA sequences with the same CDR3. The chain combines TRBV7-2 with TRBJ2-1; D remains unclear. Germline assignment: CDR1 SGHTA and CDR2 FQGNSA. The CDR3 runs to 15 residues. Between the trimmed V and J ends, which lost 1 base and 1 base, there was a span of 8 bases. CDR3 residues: CASSLVSDSYNEQFF. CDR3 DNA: TGTGCCAGCAGCTTAGTTTCGGATTCCTACAATGAGCAGTTCTTC.

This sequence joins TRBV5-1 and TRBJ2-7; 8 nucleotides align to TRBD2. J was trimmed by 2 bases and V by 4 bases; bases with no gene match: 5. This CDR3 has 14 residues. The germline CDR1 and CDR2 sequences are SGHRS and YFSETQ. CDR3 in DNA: TGCGCCAGCAGCATACTAGCGGATACCTACGAGCAGTACTTC. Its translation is CASSILADTYEQYF.

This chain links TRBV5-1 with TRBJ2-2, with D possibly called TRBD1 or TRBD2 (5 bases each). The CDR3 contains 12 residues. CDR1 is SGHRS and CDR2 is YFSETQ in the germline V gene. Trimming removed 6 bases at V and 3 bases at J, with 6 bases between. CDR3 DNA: TGCGCCAGCATGGGGGACACCGGGGAGCTGTTTTTT. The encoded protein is CASMGDTGELFF.

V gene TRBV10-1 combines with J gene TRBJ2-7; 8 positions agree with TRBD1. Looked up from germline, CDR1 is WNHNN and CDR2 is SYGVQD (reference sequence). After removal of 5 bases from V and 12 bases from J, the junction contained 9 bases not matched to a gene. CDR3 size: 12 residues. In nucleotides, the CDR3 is TGCGCCAGCAGTTCGGGACAGGATAGGAGGTACTTC. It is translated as CASSSGQDRRYF.

The CDR3: CSVCLGAIPYEQYF. CDR3 in DNA: TGCAGCGTTTGCCTGGGGGCGATTCCCTACGAGCAGTACTTC. The chain employs TRBV29-1 and TRBJ2-7; TRBD1 might be the D (6 bases). The CDR3 spans 14 residues. CDR1 is SQVTM and CDR2 is ANQGSEA in the germline V gene. The germline V and J ends were trimmed by 5 bases and 2 bases, with 16 bases remaining between them.

CDR3 DNA sequence: TGTGCCTGGCTCGTTACAGAGACCCAGTACTTC. Encoded protein: CAWLVTETQYF. The rearrangement uses TRBV30 and TRBJ2-5, with no clear D. The V end lost 5 bases, the J end lost 4 bases, and 8 bases lay between the germline ends. The CDR3 is 11 residues long. Per germline, CDR1 GTSNPN and CDR2 SVGIG (reference sequence).

The CDR3 sequence: CASSVSQGQTDTQYF. CDR3 nucleotide sequence: TGTGCCAGCAGCGTTAGCCAGGGCCAGACAGATACGCAGTATTTT. This chain links TRBV9 with TRBJ2-3, with D possibly matching TRBD1 (5 bases). V shed 2 bases and J shed 3 bases, with 13 bases lying between them. Germline V gene sequence: CDR1 SGDLS, CDR2 YYNGEE. The CDR3 has 15 amino acids. Drawing the rest from reference TRBV9 and TRBJ2-3, the complete variable domain is DSGVTQTPKHLITATGQRVTLRCSPRSGDLSVYWYQQSLDQGLQFLIQYYNGEERAKGNILERFSAQQFPDLHSELNLSSLELGDSALYFCASSVSQGQTDTQYFGPGTRLTVL.

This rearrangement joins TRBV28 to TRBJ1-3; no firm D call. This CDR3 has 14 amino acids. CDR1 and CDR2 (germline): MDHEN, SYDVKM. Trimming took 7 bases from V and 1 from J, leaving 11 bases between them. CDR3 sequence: CASTDATSGNTIYF. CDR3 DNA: TGTGCCAGCACCGACGCTACATCTGGAAACACCATATATTTT.

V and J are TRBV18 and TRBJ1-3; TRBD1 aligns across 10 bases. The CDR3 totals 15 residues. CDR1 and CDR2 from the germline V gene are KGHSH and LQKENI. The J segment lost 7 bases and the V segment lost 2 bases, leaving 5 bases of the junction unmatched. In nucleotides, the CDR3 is TGTGCCAGCTCACCAACTAGGGGACAGGGGAACACCATATATTTT. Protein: CASSPTRGQGNTIYF. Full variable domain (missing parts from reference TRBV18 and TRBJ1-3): NAGVMQNPRHLVRRRGQEARLRCSPMKGHSHVYWYRQLPEEGLKFMVYLQKENIIDESGMPKERFSAEFPKEGPSILRIQQVVRGDSAAYFCASSPTRGQGNTIYFGEGSWLTVV.

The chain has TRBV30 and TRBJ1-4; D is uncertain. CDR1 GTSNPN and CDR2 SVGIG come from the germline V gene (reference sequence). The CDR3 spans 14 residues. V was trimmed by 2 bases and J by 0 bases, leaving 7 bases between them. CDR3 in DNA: TGTGCCTGGAGTAGGCTCTCAACTAATGAAAAACTGTTTTTT. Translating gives CAWSRLSTNEKLFF.

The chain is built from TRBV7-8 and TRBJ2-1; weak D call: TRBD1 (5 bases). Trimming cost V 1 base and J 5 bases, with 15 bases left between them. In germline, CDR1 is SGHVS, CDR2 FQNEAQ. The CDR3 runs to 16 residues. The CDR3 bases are TGTGCCAGCAGCTTAGGAGTAGGACAAACCAACAATGAGCAGTTCTTC. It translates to CASSLGVGQTNNEQFF.

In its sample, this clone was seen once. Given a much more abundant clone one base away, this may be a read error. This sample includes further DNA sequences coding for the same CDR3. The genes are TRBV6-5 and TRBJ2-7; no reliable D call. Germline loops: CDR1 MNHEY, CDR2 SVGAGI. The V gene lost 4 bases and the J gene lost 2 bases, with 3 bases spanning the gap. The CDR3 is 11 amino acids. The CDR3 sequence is CASSSTYEQYF. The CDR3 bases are TGTGCCAGCAGTTCAACCTACGAGCAGTACTTC.

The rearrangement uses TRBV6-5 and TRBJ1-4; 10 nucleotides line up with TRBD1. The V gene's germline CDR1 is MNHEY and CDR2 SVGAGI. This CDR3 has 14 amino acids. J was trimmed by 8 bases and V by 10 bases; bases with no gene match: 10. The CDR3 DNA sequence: TGTGCCACAAGAACCGGACAGGGGGAAGAAAAACTGTTTTTT. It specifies CATRTGQGEEKLFF.

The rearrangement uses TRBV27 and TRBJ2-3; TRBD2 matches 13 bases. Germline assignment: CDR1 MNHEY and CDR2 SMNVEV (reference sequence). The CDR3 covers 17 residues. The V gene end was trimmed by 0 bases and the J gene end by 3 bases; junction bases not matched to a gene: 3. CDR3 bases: TGTGCCAGCAGTTTATCGAGGACTAGCGGGAGAACAGATACGCAGTATTTT. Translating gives CASSLSRTSGRTDTQYF.

CDR3 DNA: TGCGCCAGCAGCCAAGATCAGGCGGGTGTAATTAGCAATCAGCCCCAGCATTTT. This codes for CASSQDQAGVISNQPQHF. The chain carries TRBV4-1 and TRBJ1-5; D ambiguous. Trimming stripped 0 bases from V and 0 bases from J, with 15 bases between. The CDR3 covers 18 residues. The germline V gene encodes CDR1 MGHRA and CDR2 YSYEKL.